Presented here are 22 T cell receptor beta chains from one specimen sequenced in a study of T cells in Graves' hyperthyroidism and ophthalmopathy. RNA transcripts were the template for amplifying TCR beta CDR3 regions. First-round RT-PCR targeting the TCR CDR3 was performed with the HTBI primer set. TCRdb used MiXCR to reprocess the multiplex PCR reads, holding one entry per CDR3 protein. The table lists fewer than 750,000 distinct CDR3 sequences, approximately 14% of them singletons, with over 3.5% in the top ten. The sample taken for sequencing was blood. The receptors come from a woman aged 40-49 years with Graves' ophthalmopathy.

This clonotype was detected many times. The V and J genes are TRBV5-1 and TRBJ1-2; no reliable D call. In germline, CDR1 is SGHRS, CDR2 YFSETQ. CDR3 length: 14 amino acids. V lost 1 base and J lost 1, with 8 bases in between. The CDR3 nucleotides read TGCGCCAGCAGCTTGTCTCTAAGTAACTATGGCTACACCTTC. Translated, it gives CASSLSLSNYGYTF.

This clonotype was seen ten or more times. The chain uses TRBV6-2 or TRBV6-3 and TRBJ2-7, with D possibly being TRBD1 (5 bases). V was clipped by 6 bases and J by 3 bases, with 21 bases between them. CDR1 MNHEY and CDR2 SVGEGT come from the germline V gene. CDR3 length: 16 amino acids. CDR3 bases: TGTGCCAGCAGCATCGCCCCGTACTCGACAGTCTACGAGCAGTACTTC. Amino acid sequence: CASSIAPYSTVYEQYF.

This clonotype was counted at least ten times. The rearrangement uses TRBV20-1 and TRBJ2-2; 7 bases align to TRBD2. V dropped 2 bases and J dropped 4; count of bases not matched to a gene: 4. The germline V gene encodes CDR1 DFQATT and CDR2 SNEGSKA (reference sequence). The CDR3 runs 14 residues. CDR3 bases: TGCAGTGCTAGAAGCACGGGAGGCACCGGGGAGCTGTTTTTT. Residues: CSARSTGGTGELFF.

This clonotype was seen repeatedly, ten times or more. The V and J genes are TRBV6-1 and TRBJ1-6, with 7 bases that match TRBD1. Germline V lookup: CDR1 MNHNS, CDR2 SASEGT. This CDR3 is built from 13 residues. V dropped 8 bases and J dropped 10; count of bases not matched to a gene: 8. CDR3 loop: CASRGQVGSPLHF. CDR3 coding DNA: TGTGCCAGCCGTGGACAGGTGGGCTCACCCCTCCACTTT.

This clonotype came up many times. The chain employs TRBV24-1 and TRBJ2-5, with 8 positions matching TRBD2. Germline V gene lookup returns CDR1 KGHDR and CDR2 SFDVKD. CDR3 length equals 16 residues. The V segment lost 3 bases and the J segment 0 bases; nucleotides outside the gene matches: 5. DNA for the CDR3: TGTGCCACCAGTGATACGACTAGCGCGAACCAAGAGACCCAGTACTTC. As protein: CATSDTTSANQETQYF.

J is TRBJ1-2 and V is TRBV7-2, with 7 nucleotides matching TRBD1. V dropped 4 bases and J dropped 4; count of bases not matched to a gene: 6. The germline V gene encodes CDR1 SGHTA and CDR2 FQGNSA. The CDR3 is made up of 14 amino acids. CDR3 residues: CASSWGQSTYGYTF. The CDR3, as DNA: TGTGCCAGCAGCTGGGGACAGAGTACCTATGGCTACACCTTC.

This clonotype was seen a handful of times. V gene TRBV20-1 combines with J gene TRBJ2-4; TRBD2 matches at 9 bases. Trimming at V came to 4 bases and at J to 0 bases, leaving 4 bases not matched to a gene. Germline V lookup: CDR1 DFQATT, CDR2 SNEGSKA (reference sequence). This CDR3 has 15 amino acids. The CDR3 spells CSAIGLALAKNIQYF. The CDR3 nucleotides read TGCAGTGCTATCGGACTAGCGCTAGCCAAAAACATTCAGTACTTC.

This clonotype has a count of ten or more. The chain's CDR3 is CASMDRVYGYTF. The DNA of the CDR3 is TGTGCCAGCATGGACAGGGTCTATGGCTACACCTTC. V and J are TRBV11-2 and TRBJ1-2; the match to TRBD1 covers 8 bases. This CDR3 is built from 12 residues. Germline-derived CDR1 and CDR2 are SGHAT and FQNNGV. V lost 7 bases, J lost 4 bases, and 2 bases stayed unmatched.

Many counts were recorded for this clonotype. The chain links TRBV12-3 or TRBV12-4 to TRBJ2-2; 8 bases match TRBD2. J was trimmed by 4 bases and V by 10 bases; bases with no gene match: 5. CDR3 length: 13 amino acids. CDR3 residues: CATQREITGELFF. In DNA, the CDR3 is TGTGCCACTCAGCGGGAGATCACCGGGGAGCTGTTTTTT.

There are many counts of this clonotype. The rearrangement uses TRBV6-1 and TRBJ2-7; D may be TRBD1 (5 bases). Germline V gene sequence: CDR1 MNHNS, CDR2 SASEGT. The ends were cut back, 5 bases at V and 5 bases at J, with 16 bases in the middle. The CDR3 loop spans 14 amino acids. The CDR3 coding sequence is TGTGCCAGCAGTCCTCAGGGTCTGGTCGACGAGCAGTACTTC. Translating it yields CASSPQGLVDEQYF.

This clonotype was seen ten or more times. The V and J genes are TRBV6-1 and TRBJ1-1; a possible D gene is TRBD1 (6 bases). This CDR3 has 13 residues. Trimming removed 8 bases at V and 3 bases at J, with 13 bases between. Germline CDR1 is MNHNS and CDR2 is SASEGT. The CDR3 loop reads CASAGARDTEAFF. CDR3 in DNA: TGTGCCAGCGCAGGGGCGAGGGACACTGAAGCTTTCTTT.

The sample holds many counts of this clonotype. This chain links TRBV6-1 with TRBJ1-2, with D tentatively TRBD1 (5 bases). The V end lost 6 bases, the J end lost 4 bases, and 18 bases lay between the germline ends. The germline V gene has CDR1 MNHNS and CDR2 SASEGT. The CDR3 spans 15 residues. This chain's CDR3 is CASSQRPGDVYGYTF. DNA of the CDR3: TGTGCCAGCAGCCAGCGACCCGGGGACGTCTATGGCTACACCTTC.

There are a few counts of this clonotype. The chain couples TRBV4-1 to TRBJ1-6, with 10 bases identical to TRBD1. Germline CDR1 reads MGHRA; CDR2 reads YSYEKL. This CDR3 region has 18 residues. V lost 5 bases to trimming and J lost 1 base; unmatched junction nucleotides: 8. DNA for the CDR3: TGCGCCAGCAGCTACGACCGGGACAGGGGATCCTATAATTCACCCCTCCACTTT. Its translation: CASSYDRDRGSYNSPLHF.

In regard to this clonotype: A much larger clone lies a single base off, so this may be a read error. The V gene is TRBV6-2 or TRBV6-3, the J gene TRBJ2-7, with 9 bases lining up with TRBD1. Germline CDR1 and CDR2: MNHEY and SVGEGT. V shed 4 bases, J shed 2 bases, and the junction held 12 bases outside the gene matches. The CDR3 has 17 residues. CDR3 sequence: CASSLAFPGQGTYEQYF. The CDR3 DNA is TGTGCCAGCAGTTTGGCTTTCCCGGGACAGGGAACCTACGAGCAGTACTTC.

CDR3 in amino acids: CASSLDRESSYEQYF. CDR3 bases: TGCGCCAGCAGCCTGGACAGGGAGAGCTCCTACGAGCAGTACTTC. The chain joins TRBV5-1 to TRBJ2-7; 8 bases match TRBD1. Trimming at V came to 4 bases and at J to 0 bases, leaving 6 bases not matched to a gene. Germline V gene data show CDR1 as SGHRS and CDR2 as YFSETQ. The CDR3 is made up of 15 amino acids.

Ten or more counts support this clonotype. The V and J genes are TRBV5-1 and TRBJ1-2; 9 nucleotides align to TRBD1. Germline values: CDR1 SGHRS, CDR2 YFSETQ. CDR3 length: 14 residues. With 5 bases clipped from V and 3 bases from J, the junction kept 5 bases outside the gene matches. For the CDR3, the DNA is TGCGCCAGCAGGTGGGGACAGGGCTACTATGGCTACACCTTC. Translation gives CASRWGQGYYGYTF.

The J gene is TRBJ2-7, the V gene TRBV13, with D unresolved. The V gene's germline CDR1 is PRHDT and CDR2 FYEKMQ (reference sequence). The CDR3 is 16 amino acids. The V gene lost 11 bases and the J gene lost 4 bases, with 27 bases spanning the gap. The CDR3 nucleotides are TGTGCCCGGAAGGTCACCTCGATACCCTACCGGTACGAGCAGTACTTC. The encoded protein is CARKVTSIPYRYEQYF.

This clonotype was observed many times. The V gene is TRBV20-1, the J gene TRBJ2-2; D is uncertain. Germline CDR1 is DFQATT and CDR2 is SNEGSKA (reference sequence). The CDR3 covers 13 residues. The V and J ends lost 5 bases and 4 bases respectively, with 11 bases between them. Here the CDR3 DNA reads TGCAGTGCTCCTTCCGACATCACCGGGGAGCTGTTTTTT. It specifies CSAPSDITGELFF.

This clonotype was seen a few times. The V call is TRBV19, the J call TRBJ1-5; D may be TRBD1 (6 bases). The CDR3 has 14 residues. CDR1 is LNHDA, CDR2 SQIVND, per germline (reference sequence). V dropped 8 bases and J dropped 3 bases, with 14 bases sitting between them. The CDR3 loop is CASVQGGYNQPQHF. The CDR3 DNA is TGTGCCAGTGTACAGGGCGGGTACAATCAGCCCCAGCATTTT.

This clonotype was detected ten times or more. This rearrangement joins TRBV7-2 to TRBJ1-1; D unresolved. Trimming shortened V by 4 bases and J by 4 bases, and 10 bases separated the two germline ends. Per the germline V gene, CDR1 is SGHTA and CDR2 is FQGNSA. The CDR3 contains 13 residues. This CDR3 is CASSSVGGTEAFF. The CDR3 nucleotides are TGTGCCAGCAGCTCCGTAGGAGGCACTGAAGCTTTCTTT. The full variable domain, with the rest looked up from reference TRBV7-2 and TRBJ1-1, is GAGVSQSPSNKVTEKGKDVELRCDPISGHTALYWYRQSLGQGLEFLIYFQGNSAPDKSGLPSDRFSAERTGGSVSTLTIQRTQQEDSAVYLCASSSVGGTEAFFGQGTRLTVV.

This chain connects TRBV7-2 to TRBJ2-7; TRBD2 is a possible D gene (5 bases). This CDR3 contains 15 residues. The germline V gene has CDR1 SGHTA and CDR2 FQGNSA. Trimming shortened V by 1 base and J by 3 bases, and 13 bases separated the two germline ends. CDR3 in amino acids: CASSLVVGVGYEQYF. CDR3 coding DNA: TGTGCCAGCAGCTTAGTTGTGGGAGTTGGCTACGAGCAGTACTTC.

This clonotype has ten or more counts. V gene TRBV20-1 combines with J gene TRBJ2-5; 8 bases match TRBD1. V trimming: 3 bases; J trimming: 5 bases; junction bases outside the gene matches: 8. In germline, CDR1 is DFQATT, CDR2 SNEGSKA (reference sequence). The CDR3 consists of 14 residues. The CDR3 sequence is CSASPPTGVETQYF. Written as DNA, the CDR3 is TGCAGTGCTAGTCCCCCGACAGGGGTGGAGACCCAGTACTTC.